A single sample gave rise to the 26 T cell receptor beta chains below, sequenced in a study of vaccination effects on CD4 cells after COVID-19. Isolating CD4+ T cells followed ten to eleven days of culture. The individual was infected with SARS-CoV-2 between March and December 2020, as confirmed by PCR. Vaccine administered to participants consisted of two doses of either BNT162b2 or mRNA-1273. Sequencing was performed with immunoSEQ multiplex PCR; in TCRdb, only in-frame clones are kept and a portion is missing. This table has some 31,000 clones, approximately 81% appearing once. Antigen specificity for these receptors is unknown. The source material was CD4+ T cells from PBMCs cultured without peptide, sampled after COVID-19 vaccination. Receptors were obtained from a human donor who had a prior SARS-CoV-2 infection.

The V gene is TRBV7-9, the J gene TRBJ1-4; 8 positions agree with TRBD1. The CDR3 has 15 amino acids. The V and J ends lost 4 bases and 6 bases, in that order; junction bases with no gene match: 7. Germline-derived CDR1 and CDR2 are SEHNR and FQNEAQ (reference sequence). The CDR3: CASSWGGQGDEKLFF. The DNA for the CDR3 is TGTGCCAGCAGCTGGGGAGGACAGGGCGATGAAAAACTGTTTTTT.

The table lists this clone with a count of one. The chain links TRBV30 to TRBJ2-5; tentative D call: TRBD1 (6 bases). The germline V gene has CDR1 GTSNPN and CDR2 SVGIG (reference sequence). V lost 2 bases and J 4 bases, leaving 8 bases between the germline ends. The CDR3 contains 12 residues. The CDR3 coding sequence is TGTGCCTGGAGTCGAGGGGGAGAGACCCAGTACTTC. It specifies CAWSRGGETQYF.

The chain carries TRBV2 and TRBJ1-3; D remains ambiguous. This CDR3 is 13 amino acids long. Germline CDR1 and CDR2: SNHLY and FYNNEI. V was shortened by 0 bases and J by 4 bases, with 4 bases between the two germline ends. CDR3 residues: CASSEASGNTIYF. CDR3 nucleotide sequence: TGTGCCAGCAGTGAAGCTTCGGGAAACACCATATATTTT.

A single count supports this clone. CDR3 DNA: TGTGCCAGCAGCTCGTCCCGAGCAGGACTCTATGGCTACACCTTC. Its protein product is CASSSSRAGLYGYTF. The chain employs TRBV7-8 and TRBJ1-2; D call uncertain. The ends were cut back, 4 bases at V and 4 bases at J, with 16 bases in the middle. CDR3 length: 15 amino acids. Per the germline V gene, CDR1 is SGHVS and CDR2 is FQNEAQ.

CDR3 bases: TGTGCCAGCAGCCGAACAGGGGGCACAGATACGCAGTATTTT. This encodes CASSRTGGTDTQYF. The chain uses TRBV7-3 and TRBJ2-3; 7 nucleotides match TRBD1. V shed 5 bases, J shed 1 base, and the junction held 3 bases outside the gene matches. The CDR3 totals 14 residues. Germline V gives CDR1 SGHTA, CDR2 FQGTGA.

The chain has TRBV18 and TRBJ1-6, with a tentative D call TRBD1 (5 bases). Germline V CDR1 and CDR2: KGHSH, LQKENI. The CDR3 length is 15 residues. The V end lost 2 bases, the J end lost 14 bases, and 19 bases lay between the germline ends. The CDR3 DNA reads TGTGCCAGCTCACCAGGGGCGACGCAACCTTCGGCCCTCCACTTT. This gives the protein CASSPGATQPSALHF.

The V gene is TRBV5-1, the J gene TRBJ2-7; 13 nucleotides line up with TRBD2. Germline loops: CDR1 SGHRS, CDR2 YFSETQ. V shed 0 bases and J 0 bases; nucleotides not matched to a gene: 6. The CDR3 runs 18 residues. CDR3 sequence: CASSLDPTSGGLSYEQYF. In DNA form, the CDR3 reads TGCGCCAGCAGCTTGGATCCGACTAGCGGGGGGCTCTCCTACGAGCAGTACTTC.

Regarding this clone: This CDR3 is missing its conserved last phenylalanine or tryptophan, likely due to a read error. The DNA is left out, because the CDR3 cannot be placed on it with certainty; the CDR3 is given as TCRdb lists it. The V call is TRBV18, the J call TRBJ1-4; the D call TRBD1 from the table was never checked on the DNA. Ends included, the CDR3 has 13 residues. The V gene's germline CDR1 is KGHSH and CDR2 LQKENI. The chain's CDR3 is CASSPQRDSPRVS.

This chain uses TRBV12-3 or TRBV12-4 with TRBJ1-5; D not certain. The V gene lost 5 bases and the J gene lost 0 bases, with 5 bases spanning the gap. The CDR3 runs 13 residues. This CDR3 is CASSAYSNQPQHF. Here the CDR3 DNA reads TGTGCCAGCAGTGCCTATAGCAATCAGCCCCAGCATTTT.

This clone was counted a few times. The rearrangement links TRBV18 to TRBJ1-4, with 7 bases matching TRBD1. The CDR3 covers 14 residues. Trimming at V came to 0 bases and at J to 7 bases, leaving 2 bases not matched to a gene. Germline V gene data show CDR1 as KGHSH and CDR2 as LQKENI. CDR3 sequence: CASSPPGDSEKLFF. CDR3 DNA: TGTGCCAGCTCACCACCGGGGGACAGTGAAAAACTGTTTTTT.

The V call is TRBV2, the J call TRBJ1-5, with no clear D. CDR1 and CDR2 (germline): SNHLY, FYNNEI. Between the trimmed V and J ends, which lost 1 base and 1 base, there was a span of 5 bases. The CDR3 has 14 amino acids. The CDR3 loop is CASSEGFSNQPQHF. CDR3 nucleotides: TGTGCCAGCAGTGAAGGGTTCAGCAATCAGCCCCAGCATTTT. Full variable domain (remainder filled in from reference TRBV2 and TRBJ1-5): EPEVTQTPSHQVTQMGQEVILRCVPISNHLYFYWYRQILGQKVEFLVSFYNNEISEKSEIFDDQFSVERPDGSNFTLKIRSTKLEDSAMYFCASSEGFSNQPQHFGDGTRLSIL.

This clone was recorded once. CDR3 sequence (DNA): TGTGCCAGCAGCATAACCCAGTGGACTGAAGCTTTCTTT. It yields the protein CASSITQWTEAFF. This rearrangement joins TRBV7-2 to TRBJ1-1; D is undetermined. The CDR3 has 13 amino acids. From germline, CDR1 is SGHTA and CDR2 FQGNSA. V lost 5 bases and J 5 bases, leaving 12 bases between the germline ends.

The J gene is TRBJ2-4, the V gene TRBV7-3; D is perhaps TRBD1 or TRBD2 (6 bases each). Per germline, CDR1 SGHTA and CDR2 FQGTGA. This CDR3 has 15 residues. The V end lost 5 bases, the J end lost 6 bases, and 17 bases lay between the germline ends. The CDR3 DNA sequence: TGTGCCAGCAGCACCTACGGGGGCCAGGGAAACATTCAGTACTTC. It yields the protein CASSTYGGQGNIQYF. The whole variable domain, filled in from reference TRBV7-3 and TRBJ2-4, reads GAGVSQTPSNKVTEKGKYVELRCDPISGHTALYWYRQSLGQGPEFLIYFQGTGAADDSGLPNDRFFAVRPEGSVSTLKIQRTERGDSAVYLCASSTYGGQGNIQYFGAGTRLSVL.

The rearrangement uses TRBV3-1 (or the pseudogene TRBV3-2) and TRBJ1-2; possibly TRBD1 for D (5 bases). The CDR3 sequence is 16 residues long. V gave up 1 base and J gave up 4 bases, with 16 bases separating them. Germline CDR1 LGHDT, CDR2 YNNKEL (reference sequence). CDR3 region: CASSQVSVWGTYGYTF. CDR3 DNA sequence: TGTGCCAGCAGCCAAGTCTCTGTATGGGGCACCTATGGCTACACCTTC.

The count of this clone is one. The CDR3, as DNA: TGTGCCAGCAGCAAGACAAAACAAGAGACCCAGTACTTC. As protein: CASSKTKQETQYF. This chain links TRBV5-8 with TRBJ2-5; D unclear. Trimming pared 4 bases from V and 2 bases from J, leaving 9 bases between. This CDR3 is built from 13 residues. CDR1 SGHTS and CDR2 YDEGEE come from the germline V gene.

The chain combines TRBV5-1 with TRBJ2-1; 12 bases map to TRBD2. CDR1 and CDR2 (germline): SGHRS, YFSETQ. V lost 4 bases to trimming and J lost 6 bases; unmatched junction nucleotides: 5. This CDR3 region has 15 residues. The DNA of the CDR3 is TGCGCCAGCAGCCTGACTAGCGGGAGCTTCAATGAGCAGTTCTTC. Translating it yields CASSLTSGSFNEQFF.

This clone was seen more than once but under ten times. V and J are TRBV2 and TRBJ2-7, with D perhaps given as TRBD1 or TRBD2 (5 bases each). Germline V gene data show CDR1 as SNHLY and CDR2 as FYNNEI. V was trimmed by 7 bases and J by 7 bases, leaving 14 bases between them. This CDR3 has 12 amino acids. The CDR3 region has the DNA TGTGCCAGCAAAGCAGCTGGGGGAGAGCAGTACTTC. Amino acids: CASKAAGGEQYF.

CDR3 sequence reads: CASGGTMGGETQYF. Written as DNA, the CDR3 is TGTGCCAGCGGCGGGACAATGGGAGGGGAGACCCAGTACTTC. This chain uses TRBV2 with TRBJ2-5; D might be TRBD2 (7 bases). V was clipped by 8 bases and J by 5 bases, with 18 bases between them. CDR1 is SNHLY, CDR2 FYNNEI, per germline. The length of the CDR3 is 14 residues.

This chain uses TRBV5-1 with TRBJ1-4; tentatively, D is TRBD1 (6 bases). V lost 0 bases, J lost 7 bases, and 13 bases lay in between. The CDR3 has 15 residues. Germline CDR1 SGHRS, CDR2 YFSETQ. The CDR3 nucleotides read TGCGCCAGCAGCTTGGTCGGGGGCCAGAGTGAAAAACTGTTTTTT. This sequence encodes CASSLVGGQSEKLFF.

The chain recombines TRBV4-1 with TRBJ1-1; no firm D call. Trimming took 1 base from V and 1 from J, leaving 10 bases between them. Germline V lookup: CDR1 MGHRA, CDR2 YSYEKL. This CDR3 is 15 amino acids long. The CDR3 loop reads CASSQGGARNTEAFF. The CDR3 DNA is TGCGCCAGCAGCCAAGGCGGAGCCAGGAACACTGAAGCTTTCTTT.

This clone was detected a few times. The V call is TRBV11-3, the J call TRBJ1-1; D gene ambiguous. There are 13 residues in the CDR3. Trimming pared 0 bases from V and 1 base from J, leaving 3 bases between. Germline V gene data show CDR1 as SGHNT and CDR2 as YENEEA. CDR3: CASSLERNTEAFF. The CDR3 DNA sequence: TGTGCCAGCAGCTTAGAGAGGAACACTGAAGCTTTCTTT. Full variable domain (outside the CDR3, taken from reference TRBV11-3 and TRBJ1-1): EAGVVQSPRYKIIEKKQPVAFWCNPISGHNTLYWYLQNLGQGPELLIRYENEEAVDDSQLPKDRFSAERLKGVDSTLKIQPAELGDSAVYLCASSLERNTEAFFGQGTRLTVV.

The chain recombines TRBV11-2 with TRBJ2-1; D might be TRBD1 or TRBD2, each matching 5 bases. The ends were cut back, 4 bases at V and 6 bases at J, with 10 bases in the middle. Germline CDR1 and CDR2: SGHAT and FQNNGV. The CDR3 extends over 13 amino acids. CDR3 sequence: CASSWPGRNEQFF. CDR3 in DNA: TGTGCCAGCAGCTGGCCGGGACGCAATGAGCAGTTCTTC.

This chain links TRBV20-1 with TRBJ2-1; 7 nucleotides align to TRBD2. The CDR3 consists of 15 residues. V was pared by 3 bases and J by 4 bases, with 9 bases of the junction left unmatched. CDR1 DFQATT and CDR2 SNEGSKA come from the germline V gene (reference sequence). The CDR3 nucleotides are TGCAGTGCTAGTTCCGCGGGAGATTCGTACAATGAGCAGTTCTTC. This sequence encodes CSASSAGDSYNEQFF.

CDR3 sequence: CASSLVAGQGEQFF. CDR3 DNA sequence: TGCGCCAGCAGCTTGGTGGCGGGGCAGGGTGAGCAGTTCTTC. The V and J genes are TRBV5-1 and TRBJ2-1; TRBD2 is a possible D gene (6 bases). The CDR3 contains 14 residues. V was cut by 0 bases and J by 9 bases, with 13 bases left in between. CDR1 is SGHRS, CDR2 YFSETQ, per germline.

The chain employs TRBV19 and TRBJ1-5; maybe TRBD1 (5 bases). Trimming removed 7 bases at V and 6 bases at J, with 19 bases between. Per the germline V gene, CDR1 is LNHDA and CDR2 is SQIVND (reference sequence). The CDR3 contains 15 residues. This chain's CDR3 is CASNRGTGLGQPQHF. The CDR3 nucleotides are TGTGCCAGTAATCGGGGGACGGGACTAGGTCAGCCCCAGCATTTT.

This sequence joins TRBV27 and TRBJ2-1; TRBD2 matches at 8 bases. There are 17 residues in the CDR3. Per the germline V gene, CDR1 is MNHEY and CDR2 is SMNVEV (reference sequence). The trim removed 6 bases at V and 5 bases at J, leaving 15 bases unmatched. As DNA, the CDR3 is TGTGCCAGCAGCCAAAAACGGACTAGCTGGGAGGACAATGAGCAGTTCTTC. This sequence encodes CASSQKRTSWEDNEQFF.